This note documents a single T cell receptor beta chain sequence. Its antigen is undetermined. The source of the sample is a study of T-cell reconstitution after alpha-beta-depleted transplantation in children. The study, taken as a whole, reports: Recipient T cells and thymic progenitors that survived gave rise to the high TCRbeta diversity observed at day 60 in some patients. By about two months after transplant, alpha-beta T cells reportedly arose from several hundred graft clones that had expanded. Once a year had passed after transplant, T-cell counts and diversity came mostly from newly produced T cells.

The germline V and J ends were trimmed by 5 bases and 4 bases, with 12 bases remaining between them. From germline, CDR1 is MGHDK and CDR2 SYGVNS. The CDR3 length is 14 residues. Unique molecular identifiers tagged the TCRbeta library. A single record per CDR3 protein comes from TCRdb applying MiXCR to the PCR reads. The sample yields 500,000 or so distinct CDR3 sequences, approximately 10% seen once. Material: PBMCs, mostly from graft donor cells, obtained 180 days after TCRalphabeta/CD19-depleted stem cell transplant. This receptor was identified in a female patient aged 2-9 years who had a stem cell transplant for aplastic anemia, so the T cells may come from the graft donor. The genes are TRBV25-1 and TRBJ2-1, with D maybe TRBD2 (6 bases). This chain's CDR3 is CASSFFGSYNEQFF. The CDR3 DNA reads TGTGCCAGCAGTTTTTTCGGGAGTTACAATGAGCAGTTCTTC.